This T cell receptor (beta chain) comes out of a study of T cells in women clearing cervical HPV infection. On the study more broadly: Controls gave blood once infection was undetectable; cases at lesion identification.

Repertoires were generated with immunoSEQ multiplex PCR, while TCRdb's copy carries only in-frame clones and drops some. The table lists about 39,000 clones. The CDR3 is 17 amino acids. Trimming removed 5 bases at V and 8 bases at J, with 22 bases between. Germline V gene data show CDR1 as SGHVS and CDR2 as FQNEAQ. Notes on this clone: Its antigen is undetermined. Coverage ceases 3 residues before the CDR3 finishes, and the germline J gene fills in the end.

Study observations and caveats: Cases carried less TRBV6-7 than controls: roughly 0.11% versus 0.16%. Associations may precede or follow infection; HPV-specific or memory T cells were not isolated. Repertoire richness, not evenness, was significantly elevated in CIN3+ cases versus controls.

What was sequenced was blood buffy coat. V is TRBV7-8 and J is TRBJ1-6; D gene uncertain. This sequence originates from a woman aged 18 to 69 with a cervical HPV16 infection that either progressed to CIN3+ or cleared (not recorded which). This CDR3 reads CASSLLMAAYIDSPLHF. The part of the CDR3 DNA that was read is TGTGCCAGCAGCCTCCTGATGGCGGCCTATATTGATTCACCC.